This T cell receptor (beta chain) was documented in a study of human T cells and chemical hapten exposure (dated by TCRdb to about 2021). For the wider study: The libraries were sequenced as a pool, and the TCR yield per sample differed mostly because of small variations in library volumes within the pool. Both TCR alpha and TCR beta chains were sequenced from each blood RNA sample. The study tracked peripheral blood TCR repertoire changes in vivo during primary and secondary sensitization to the hapten diphenylcyclopropenone (DPC) in alopecia patients. Points the paper makes about the study in general: After repeated subsampling, changes were observed in the strength of the expansion versus patch-test correlation and in the threshold at which the correlation became significant. No change with DPC sensitization was found in the number of TCRs above 1 in 1000 frequency, and no evidence of global repertoire structure alterations was found.

CDR1 and CDR2 (SGHKS, YYEKEE) derive from the germline V gene (reference sequence). Relative to germline, V is 4 bases shorter and J is 4 bases shorter, with 9 bases between their ends. The CDR3, cysteine through phenylalanine, is 12 amino acids long. Of the read, only the CDR3 DNA is kept; its 36 bases are in frame from base 1. Worth noting for this clonotype: The target of this receptor is not known. No qualities accompany the bases; no much larger clone lies one base away.

To prepare the library, 5' RACE was applied. Sequencer: Illumina MiSeq. During library preparation, unique molecular identifiers were attached to individual cDNA molecules so that TCRs could be counted in a quantitative, reproducible way. The original methods were these. Samples had a median of 95,638 TCRs, with a range from roughly 20,000 to 700,000. The Decombinator software suite was used to annotate the V, J and CDR3 of the TCR reads. To make PS versus PT1 abundance plots, every sample was subsampled to the same number of TCRs (28,000). Expanded TCRs were defined as absent before sensitization and observed at least eight times at the 2-week time point. The public reads were reprocessed in TCRdb via fastp at Q25 and MiXCR, keeping in-frame beta chains. For every CDR3 protein sequence, its rows merge into one entry that carries the most common genes and DNA. The V and J calls, along with clone size, are taken from TCRdb and not from the paper's own processing. This sample comprises roughly 81,000 distinct CDR3 sequences, approximately 15% of them detected only once. Nearly 7% of the sample goes to the ten largest clones.

Total RNA was extracted from unfractionated whole blood collected in Tempus Blood RNA tubes. As TCR sequencing controls, about five healthy volunteers were used, with blood taken at day 0, 2 weeks and 6 weeks. The sequence came from a female donor in good health. The chain employs TRBV5-5 and TRBJ2-7; perhaps TRBD1 is the D gene, with 6 bases matching. The DNA reads TGTGCCAGCAGCGTCAGGGGATACGAGCAGTACTTC. Its translation is CASSVRGYEQYF.